This T cell receptor (beta chain) was sequenced in a study of blood T cell repertoires in COVID-19. Across the study: T cells, B-cell-depleted T cells, or PBMCs provided the cDNA or gDNA that served as material.

The data were produced by immunoSEQ multiplex PCR, yet TCRdb's version contains in-frame clones alone and is incomplete. Found here are about 190,000 clones, 70% to 85% of them singletons; the top ten hold over 10%. The TCR sequence derives from a woman aged 45 to 65 with acute or convalescent COVID-19. Sequencing was carried out using peripheral blood.

The CDR3 spells CASSFLSGGTDTQYF. The DNA for the CDR3 is TGCGCCAGCAGCTTTCTTAGCGGGGGCACAGATACGCAGTATTTT. The rearrangement links TRBV5-1 to TRBJ2-3; 8 bases line up with TRBD2. With V trimmed by 2 bases and J by 1 base, 3 bases remained unmatched. Germline V CDR1 and CDR2: SGHRS, YFSETQ. The CDR3 loop spans 15 amino acids.